Listed here is a single T cell receptor beta chain. Researchers took RNA transcripts and amplified the TCR beta CDR3 regions from them. An initial round of RT-PCR targeting the TCR CDR3 relied on the HTBI primer set. TCRdb recomputed calls from the multiplex PCR reads with MiXCR, one row per CDR3 protein. The data contain hundreds of thousands of distinct CDR3 sequences, about 15% of them singletons. The data originate from a study of T cells in Graves' hyperthyroidism and ophthalmopathy. The trim removed 0 bases at V and 3 bases at J, leaving 14 bases unmatched. Per germline, CDR1 LNHNV and CDR2 YYDKDF (reference sequence). The CDR3 loop spans 19 amino acids.

This chain joins TRBV15 and TRBJ2-7; TRBD2 aligns across 10 bases. Material for sequencing was blood. The receptor comes from a woman aged 25 to 45 with Graves' hyperthyroidism. The DNA of the CDR3 is TGTGCCACCAGCAGAGATTCGAGGACTAGCGGAAGTTCGGGCTACGAGCAGTACTTC. This codes for CATSRDSRTSGSSGYEQYF.